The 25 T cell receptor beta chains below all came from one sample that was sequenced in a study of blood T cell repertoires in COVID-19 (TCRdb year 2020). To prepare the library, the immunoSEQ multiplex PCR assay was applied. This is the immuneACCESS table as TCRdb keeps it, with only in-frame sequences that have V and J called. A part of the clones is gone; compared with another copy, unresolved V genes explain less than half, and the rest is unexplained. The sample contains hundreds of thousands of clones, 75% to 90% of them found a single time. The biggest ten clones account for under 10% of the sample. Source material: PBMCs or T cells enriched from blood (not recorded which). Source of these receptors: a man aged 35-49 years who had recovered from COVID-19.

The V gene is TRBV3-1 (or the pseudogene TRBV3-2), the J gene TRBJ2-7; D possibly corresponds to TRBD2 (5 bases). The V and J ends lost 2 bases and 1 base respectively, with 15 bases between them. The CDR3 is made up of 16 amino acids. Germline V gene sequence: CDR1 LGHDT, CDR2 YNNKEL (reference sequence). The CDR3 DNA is TGTGCCAGCAGCCAACGAGGGCAGGTCCGGTCCTACGAGCAGTACTTC. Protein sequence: CASSQRGQVRSYEQYF.

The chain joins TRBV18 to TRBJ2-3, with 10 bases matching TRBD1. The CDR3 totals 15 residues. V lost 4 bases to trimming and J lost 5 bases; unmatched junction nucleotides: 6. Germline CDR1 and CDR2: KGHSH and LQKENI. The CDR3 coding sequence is TGTGCCAGCTCACACCGGACAGGGGGTGGAGATACGCAGTATTTT. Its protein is CASSHRTGGGDTQYF.

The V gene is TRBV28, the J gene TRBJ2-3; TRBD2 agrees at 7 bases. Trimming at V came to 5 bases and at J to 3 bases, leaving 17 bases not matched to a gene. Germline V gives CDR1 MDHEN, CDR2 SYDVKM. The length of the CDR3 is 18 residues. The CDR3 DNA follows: TGTGCCAGCAGTACGACCGGGAAGCGGGACTTTATGACAGATACGCAGTATTTT. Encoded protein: CASSTTGKRDFMTDTQYF.

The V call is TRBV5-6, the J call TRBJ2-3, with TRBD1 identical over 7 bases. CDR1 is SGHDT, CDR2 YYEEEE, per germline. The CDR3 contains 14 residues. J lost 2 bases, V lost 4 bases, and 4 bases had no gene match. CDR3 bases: TGTGCCAGCAGCCGGGACAGAAACACAGATACGCAGTATTTT. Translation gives CASSRDRNTDTQYF.

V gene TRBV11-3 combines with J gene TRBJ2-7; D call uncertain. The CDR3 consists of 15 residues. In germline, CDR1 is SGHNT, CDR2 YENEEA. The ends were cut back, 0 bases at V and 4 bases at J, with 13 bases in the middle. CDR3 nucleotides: TGTGCCAGCAGCTTAGAGGAGTCTTTAGGATACGAGCAGTACTTC. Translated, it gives CASSLEESLGYEQYF.

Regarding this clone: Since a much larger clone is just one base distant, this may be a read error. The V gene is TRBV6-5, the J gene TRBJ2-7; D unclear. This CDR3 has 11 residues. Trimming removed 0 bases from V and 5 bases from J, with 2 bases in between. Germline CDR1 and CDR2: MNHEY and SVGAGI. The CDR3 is CASSYSNEQYF. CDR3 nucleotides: TGTGCCAGCAGTTACTCTAACGAGCAGTACTTC.

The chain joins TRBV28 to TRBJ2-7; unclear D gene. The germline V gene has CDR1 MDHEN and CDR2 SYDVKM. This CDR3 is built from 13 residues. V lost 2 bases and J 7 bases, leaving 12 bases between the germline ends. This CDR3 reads CASSLGSPVEQYF. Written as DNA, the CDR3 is TGTGCCAGCAGTTTAGGTAGTCCCGTAGAGCAGTACTTC. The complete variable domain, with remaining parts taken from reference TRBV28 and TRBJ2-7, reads DVKVTQSSRYLVKRTGEKVFLECVQDMDHENMFWYRQDPGLGLRLIYFSYDVKMKEKGDIPEGYSVSREKKERFSLILESASTNQTSMYLCASSLGSPVEQYFGPGTRLTVT.

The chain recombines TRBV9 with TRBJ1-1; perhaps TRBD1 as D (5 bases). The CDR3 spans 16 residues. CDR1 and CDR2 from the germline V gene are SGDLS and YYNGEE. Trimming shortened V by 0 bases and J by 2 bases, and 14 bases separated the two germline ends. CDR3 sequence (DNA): TGTGCCAGCAGCGTAGCTGGGGCAGGTTTAAACACTGAAGCTTTCTTT. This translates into CASSVAGAGLNTEAFF.

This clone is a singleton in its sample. CDR3 bases: TGTGCCAGCAGCCCTGAGACTCAGCGTCCTTCCTACGAGCAGTACTTC. Encoded protein: CASSPETQRPSYEQYF. This chain joins TRBV11-2 and TRBJ2-7; D call uncertain. The CDR3 has 16 residues. The germline V gene has CDR1 SGHAT and CDR2 FQNNGV. V shed 5 bases and J shed 1 base, with 18 bases lying between them.

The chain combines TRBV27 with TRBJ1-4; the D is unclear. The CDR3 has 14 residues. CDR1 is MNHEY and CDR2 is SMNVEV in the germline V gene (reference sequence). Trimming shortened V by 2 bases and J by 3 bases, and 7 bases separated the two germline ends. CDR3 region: CASSLQYANEKLFF. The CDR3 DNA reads TGTGCCAGCAGTTTACAGTACGCTAATGAAAAACTGTTTTTT.

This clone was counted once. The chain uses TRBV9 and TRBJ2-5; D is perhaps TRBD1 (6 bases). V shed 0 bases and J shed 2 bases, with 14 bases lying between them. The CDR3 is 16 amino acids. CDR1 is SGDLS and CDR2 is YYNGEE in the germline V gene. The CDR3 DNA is TGTGCCAGCAGCGTAGCCGCGACAGGATTGCAAGAGACCCAGTACTTC. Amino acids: CASSVAATGLQETQYF.

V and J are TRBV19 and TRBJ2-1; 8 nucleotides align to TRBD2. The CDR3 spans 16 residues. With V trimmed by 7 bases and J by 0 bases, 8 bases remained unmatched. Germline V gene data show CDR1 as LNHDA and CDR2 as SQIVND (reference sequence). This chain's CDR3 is CASNRGGGSSYNEQFF. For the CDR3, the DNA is TGTGCCAGTAACCGGGGGGGAGGAAGCTCCTACAATGAGCAGTTCTTC.

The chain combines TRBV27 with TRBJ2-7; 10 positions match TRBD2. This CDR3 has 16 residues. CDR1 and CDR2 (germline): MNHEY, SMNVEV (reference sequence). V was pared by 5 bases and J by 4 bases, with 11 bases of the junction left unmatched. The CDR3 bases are TGTGCCAGCAGTGGGAGGCTAGCGGGAGTGTTGTACGAGCAGTACTTC. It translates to CASSGRLAGVLYEQYF.

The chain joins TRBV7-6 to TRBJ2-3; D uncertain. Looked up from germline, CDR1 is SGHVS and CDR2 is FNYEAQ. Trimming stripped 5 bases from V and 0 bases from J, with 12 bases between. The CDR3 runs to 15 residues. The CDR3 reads CASSPAMPSTDTQYF. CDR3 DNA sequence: TGTGCCAGCAGCCCTGCGATGCCGAGCACAGATACGCAGTATTTT.

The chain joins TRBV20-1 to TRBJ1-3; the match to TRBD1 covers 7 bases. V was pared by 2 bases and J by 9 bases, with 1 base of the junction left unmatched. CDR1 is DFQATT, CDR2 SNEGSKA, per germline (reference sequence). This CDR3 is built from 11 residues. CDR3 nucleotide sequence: TGCAGTGCTAGATACAGGGGCACCATATATTTT. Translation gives CSARYRGTIYF.

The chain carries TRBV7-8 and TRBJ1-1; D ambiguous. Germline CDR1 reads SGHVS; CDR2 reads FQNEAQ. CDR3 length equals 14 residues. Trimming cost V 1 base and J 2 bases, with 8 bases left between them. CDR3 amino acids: CASSLVTGNTEAFF. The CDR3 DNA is TGTGCCAGCAGCTTAGTGACGGGTAACACTGAAGCTTTCTTT.

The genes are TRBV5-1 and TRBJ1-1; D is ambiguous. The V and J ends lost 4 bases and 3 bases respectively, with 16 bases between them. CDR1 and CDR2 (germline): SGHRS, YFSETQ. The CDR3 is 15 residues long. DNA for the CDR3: TGCGCCAGCAGCACCCCCACTAGTTTGGACACTGAAGCTTTCTTT. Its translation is CASSTPTSLDTEAFF.

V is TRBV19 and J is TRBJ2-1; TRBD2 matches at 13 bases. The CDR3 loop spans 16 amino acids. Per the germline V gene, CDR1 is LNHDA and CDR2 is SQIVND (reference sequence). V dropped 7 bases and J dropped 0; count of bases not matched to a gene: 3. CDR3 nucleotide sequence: TGTGCCAGTAATCGACTAGCGGGGGGCTCCTACAATGAGCAGTTCTTC. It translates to CASNRLAGGSYNEQFF.

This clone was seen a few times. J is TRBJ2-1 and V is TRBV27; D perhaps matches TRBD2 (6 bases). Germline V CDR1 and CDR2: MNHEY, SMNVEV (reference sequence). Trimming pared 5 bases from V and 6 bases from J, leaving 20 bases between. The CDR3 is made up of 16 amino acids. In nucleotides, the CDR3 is TGTGCCAGCAGTCCCTTCGGTGGGGCGCGGGGCAATGAGCAGTTCTTC. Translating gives CASSPFGGARGNEQFF.

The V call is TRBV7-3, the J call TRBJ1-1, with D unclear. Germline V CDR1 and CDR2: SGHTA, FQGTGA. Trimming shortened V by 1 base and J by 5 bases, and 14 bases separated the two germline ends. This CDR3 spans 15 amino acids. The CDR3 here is CASSLNFGSGTEAFF. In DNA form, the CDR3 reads TGTGCCAGCAGCTTAAATTTTGGCTCGGGGACTGAAGCTTTCTTT.

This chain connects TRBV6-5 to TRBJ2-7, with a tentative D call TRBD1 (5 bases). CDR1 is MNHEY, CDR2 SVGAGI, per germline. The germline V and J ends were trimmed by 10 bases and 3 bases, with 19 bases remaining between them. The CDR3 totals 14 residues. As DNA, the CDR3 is TGTGCCACCGAAGCCCAGGGCGGAAGCTACGAGCAGTACTTC. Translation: CATEAQGGSYEQYF.

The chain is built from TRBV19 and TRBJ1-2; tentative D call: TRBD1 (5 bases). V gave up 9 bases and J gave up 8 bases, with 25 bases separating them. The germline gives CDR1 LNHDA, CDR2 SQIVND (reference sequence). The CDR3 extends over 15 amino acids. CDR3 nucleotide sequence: TGTGCCAGCCAAGACAGACACGGCTCTGGATTGGGCTACACCTTC. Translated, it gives CASQDRHGSGLGYTF.

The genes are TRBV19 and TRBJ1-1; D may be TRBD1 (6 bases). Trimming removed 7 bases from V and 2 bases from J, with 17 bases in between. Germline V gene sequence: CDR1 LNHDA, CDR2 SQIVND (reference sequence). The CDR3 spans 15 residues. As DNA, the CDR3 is TGTGCCAGTATCCTTCAGGGGCAGGGAAACACTGAAGCTTTCTTT. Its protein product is CASILQGQGNTEAFF.

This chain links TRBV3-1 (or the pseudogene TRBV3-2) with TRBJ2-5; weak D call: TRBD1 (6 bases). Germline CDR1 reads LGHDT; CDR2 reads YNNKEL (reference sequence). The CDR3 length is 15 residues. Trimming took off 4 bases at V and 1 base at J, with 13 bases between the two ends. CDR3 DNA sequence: TGTGCCAGCAGCCGGACAGTGCTGATCCAAGAGACCCAGTACTTC. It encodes CASSRTVLIQETQYF.

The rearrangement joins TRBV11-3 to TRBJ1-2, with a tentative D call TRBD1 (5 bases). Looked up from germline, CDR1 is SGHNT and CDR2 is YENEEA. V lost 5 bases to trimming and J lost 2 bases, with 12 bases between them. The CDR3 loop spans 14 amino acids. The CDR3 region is CASSPLTVNYGYTF. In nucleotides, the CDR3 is TGTGCCAGCAGCCCACTGACAGTGAACTATGGCTACACCTTC.